What follows is one T cell receptor (beta chain) and its context. What it recognizes is unknown. The CDR3 contains 15 residues. Between the trimmed V and J ends, which lost 5 bases and 3 bases, there was a span of 13 bases. Looked up from germline, CDR1 is LNHDA and CDR2 is SQIVND (reference sequence). In the ViraFEST assay, antigen-specific CD4+ clonotypes were identified by expansion after peptide-pool stimulation. Following culture for around 10 days, CD4+ T cells were isolated. Nucleocapsid antibodies stayed negative before and after vaccination, showing no earlier SARS-CoV-2 infection. It was with approximately 9.6 IU/ml IL-2 and about 10 ug/ml peptides that some 1.8 million PBMC per well were cultured. The repertoire was sequenced with immunoSEQ multiplex PCR; TCRdb's copy has only in-frame clones and lacks some. The sample shows roughly 65,000 clones, 60% to 80% of them seen only once. This sample stems from a study of vaccination effects on CD4 cells after COVID-19. General observations from the study: Few convalescent patients were studied, and early post-infection samples were lacking.

The source of this sequence is a human donor who received a COVID-19 vaccine. This rearrangement joins TRBV19 to TRBJ2-2; D possibly matches TRBD1 or TRBD2 (6 bases each). This sample comprised CD4+ T cells from PBMCs cultured with HCoV-NL63 spike peptides, obtained before COVID-19 vaccination. The CDR3 reads CASSRPGAYTGELFF. CDR3 nucleotides: TGTGCCAGTAGTCGCCCGGGGGCCTACACCGGGGAGCTGTTTTTT.